One sample yielded the 31 T cell receptor beta chains listed below, sequenced in a study of cytomegalovirus exposure and HLA in healthy donors. Vbeta (60) and Jbeta (13) primers were used in the PCR. Only in-frame clones appear in the TCRdb table, and some are missing; sequencing was by immunoSEQ multiplex PCR. The data contain about 190,000 clones, roughly four fifths of them singletons. The sample was PBMCs. The receptors originated from a man aged 18-30 years in good health and CMV-seronegative.

J is TRBJ1-1 and V is TRBV5-6, with a tentative D call TRBD1 (5 bases). The CDR3 length is 15 residues. Trimming cost V 4 bases and J 4 bases, with 17 bases left between them. Germline V gene sequence: CDR1 SGHDT, CDR2 YYEEEE. CDR3 loop: CASSMARGWVTEAFF. CDR3 nucleotide sequence: TGTGCCAGCAGCATGGCGCGGGGGTGGGTCACTGAAGCTTTCTTT.

This chain links TRBV10-3 with TRBJ1-2; no definite D call. Germline CDR1 reads ENHRY; CDR2 reads SYGVKD. The CDR3 has 13 amino acids. The V and J ends lost 6 bases and 1 base respectively, with 9 bases between them. The CDR3 spells CAIRDDNNYGYTF. The CDR3 DNA reads as TGTGCCATCAGGGATGACAATAACTATGGCTACACCTTC.

This chain joins TRBV28 and TRBJ1-5; 7 positions agree with TRBD1. Germline lookup yields CDR1 MDHEN and CDR2 SYDVKM. The CDR3 covers 16 residues. V dropped 3 bases and J dropped 5; count of bases not matched to a gene: 10. The CDR3 here is CASSFWLQGRYQPQHF. DNA for the CDR3: TGTGCCAGCAGTTTTTGGCTACAGGGGAGATATCAGCCCCAGCATTTT.

The chain has TRBV15 and TRBJ2-7; D call uncertain. The germline V gene encodes CDR1 LNHNV and CDR2 YYDKDF (reference sequence). CDR3 length equals 14 residues. V was trimmed by 0 bases and J by 7 bases, leaving 13 bases between them. CDR3 in amino acids: CATSRDRVGKEQYF. The CDR3 region has the DNA TGTGCCACCAGCAGAGATCGGGTTGGAAAAGAGCAGTACTTC.

This clone was recorded once. V is TRBV10-3 and J is TRBJ2-3; D call uncertain. This CDR3 comprises 12 residues. Germline V gene sequence: CDR1 ENHRY, CDR2 SYGVKD. The CDR3 DNA is TGTGCTGGCGGTGGTCGCACAGATACGCAGTATTTT. Translating it yields CAGGGRTDTQYF.

This sequence joins TRBV27 and TRBJ1-1; 7 positions agree with TRBD1. CDR3 length equals 15 residues. V was clipped by 3 bases and J by 4 bases; unmatched bases: 8. The germline gives CDR1 MNHEY, CDR2 SMNVEV (reference sequence). CDR3 region: CASSFTSTGITEAFF. CDR3 DNA sequence: TGTGCCAGCAGTTTTACATCGACAGGGATCACTGAAGCTTTCTTT.

The chain combines TRBV27 with TRBJ2-5; 12 nucleotides match TRBD1. TRBJ2-7 explains the end of the DNA better; the J call may be wrong. CDR3 size: 14 residues. CDR1 MNHEY and CDR2 SMNVEV come from the germline V gene (reference sequence). The CDR3 sequence: CASSLGTGGFEQYF. In nucleotides, the CDR3 is TGTGCCAGCAGTTTAGGGACAGGGGGCTTCGAGCAGTACTTC.

The gene calls are TRBV6-1 and TRBJ2-1, with 13 bases matching TRBD2. Germline CDR1 is MNHNS and CDR2 is SASEGT. Trimming removed 4 bases from V and 0 bases from J; junction bases left unmatched: 6. The CDR3 is 18 amino acids. The CDR3 reads CASSGGGTSGTSYNEQFF. The CDR3, as DNA: TGTGCCAGCAGTGGGGGGGGGACTAGCGGGACCTCCTACAATGAGCAGTTCTTC.

V gene TRBV19 combines with J gene TRBJ2-3; 8 bases fit TRBD1. Looked up from germline, CDR1 is LNHDA and CDR2 is SQIVND (reference sequence). CDR3 length: 15 amino acids. Germline trimming cut 5 bases from V and 1 base from J; bases unmatched to any gene: 5. The CDR3 coding sequence is TGTGCCAGTAGTCCTCGGACAGGGCGCACAGATACGCAGTATTTT. Protein sequence: CASSPRTGRTDTQYF.

The chain joins TRBV5-6 to TRBJ1-5; maybe TRBD1 (6 bases). The CDR3 covers 16 residues. Germline values: CDR1 SGHDT, CDR2 YYEEEE. Trimming removed 4 bases from V and 0 bases from J, with 14 bases in between. CDR3 sequence: CASSARQVGSNQPQHF. In nucleotides, the CDR3 is TGTGCCAGCAGCGCCCGACAGGTTGGTAGCAATCAGCCCCAGCATTTT. Supplemented by reference TRBV5-6 and TRBJ1-5, the full variable domain reads DAGVTQSPTHLIKTRGQQVTLRCSPKSGHDTVSWYQQALGQGPQFIFQYYEEEERQRGNFPDRFSGHQFPNYSSELNVNALLLGDSALYLCASSARQVGSNQPQHFGDGTRLSIL.

This clone showed up just once. This chain joins TRBV18 and TRBJ1-6; no clear D gene. The ends were cut back, 5 bases at V and 5 bases at J, with 4 bases in the middle. The CDR3 extends over 12 amino acids. The germline V gene has CDR1 KGHSH and CDR2 LQKENI. The CDR3 reads CASSSNNSPLHF. The CDR3, as DNA: TGTGCCAGCTCATCTAATAATTCACCCCTCCACTTT.

This chain uses TRBV2 with TRBJ1-1; possibly TRBD1 for D (5 bases). Looked up from germline, CDR1 is SNHLY and CDR2 is FYNNEI. V shed 3 bases and J shed 5 bases, with 13 bases lying between them. The CDR3 is 14 amino acids. CDR3 sequence: CASSEQGGGTEAFF. In DNA, the CDR3 is TGTGCCAGCAGTGAGCAGGGAGGAGGTACTGAAGCTTTCTTT.

The V call is TRBV5-1, the J call TRBJ1-2; D not resolved. CDR1 SGHRS and CDR2 YFSETQ come from the germline V gene. Trimming took 2 bases from V and 4 from J, leaving 12 bases between them. There are 14 residues in the CDR3. CDR3 coding DNA: TGCGCCAGCAGCTTCTTTAGGAGGCCCTATGGCTACACCTTC. Translating gives CASSFFRRPYGYTF.

This clone showed up just once. V and J are TRBV5-6 and TRBJ1-1; D ambiguous. The V end lost 0 bases, the J end lost 1 base, and 10 bases lay between the germline ends. Per the germline V gene, CDR1 is SGHDT and CDR2 is YYEEEE. This CDR3 contains 15 residues. CDR3 in DNA: TGTGCCAGCAGCTTGGCCGTAACAGCGAACACTGAAGCTTTCTTT. It encodes CASSLAVTANTEAFF.

The CDR3 loop reads CASSYALGRQGDEQFF. The CDR3 DNA reads as TGTGCCAGCAGTTACGCCCTGGGGCGACAGGGCGATGAGCAGTTCTTC. This chain links TRBV6-5 with TRBJ2-1, with TRBD1 identical over 7 bases. CDR1 is MNHEY, CDR2 SVGAGI, per germline. The CDR3 consists of 16 residues. The ends lost 2 bases at V and 8 bases at J; junction bases unmatched: 12.

This clone was seen only once. The chain links TRBV25-1 to TRBJ2-7, with D possibly matching TRBD2 (5 bases). This CDR3 is 13 amino acids long. Per the germline V gene, CDR1 is MGHDK and CDR2 is SYGVNS. Trimming removed 7 bases at V and 2 bases at J, with 12 bases between. The CDR3 protein is CASTTGLAYEQYF. CDR3 coding DNA: TGTGCCAGCACCACGGGATTAGCCTACGAGCAGTACTTC.

The V call is TRBV4-3, the J call TRBJ2-1; TRBD2 aligns across 10 bases. Germline V gives CDR1 LGHNA, CDR2 YSLEER. The V segment lost 0 bases and the J segment 5 bases; nucleotides outside the gene matches: 4. This CDR3 has 16 residues. This CDR3 reads CASSQDPSGRNNEQFF. As DNA, the CDR3 is TGCGCCAGCAGCCAAGATCCTAGCGGGAGAAACAATGAGCAGTTCTTC.

V and J are TRBV28 and TRBJ2-3; no firm D call. Germline CDR1 MDHEN, CDR2 SYDVKM. Trimming took off 6 bases at V and 0 bases at J, with 4 bases between the two ends. The length of the CDR3 is 12 residues. The CDR3 sequence is CASRASTDTQYF. The CDR3, as DNA: TGTGCCAGCAGGGCAAGCACAGATACGCAGTATTTT.

The chain recombines TRBV15 with TRBJ2-7; 13 nucleotides agree with TRBD2. With V trimmed by 2 bases and J by 2 bases, 15 bases remained unmatched. The CDR3 loop spans 20 amino acids. Per the germline V gene, CDR1 is LNHNV and CDR2 is YYDKDF (reference sequence). The CDR3 protein is CATSRPGTSGATSGPYEQYF. The DNA of the CDR3 is TGTGCCACCAGCAGACCCGGGACTAGCGGGGCCACCTCGGGACCCTACGAGCAGTACTTC.

This clone was found once. This chain uses TRBV19 with TRBJ2-6; perhaps TRBD1 as D (5 bases). Germline V CDR1 and CDR2: LNHDA, SQIVND (reference sequence). CDR3 length: 17 residues. With 5 bases removed from V and 0 bases from J, the gap between germline ends came to 14 bases. The CDR3 here is CASSLQVRHSGANVLTF. The CDR3 DNA is TGTGCCAGTAGTCTACAGGTTCGCCACTCTGGGGCCAACGTCCTGACTTTC.

The sample holds a few counts of this clone. V usage is TRBV28 and J usage is TRBJ1-1, with a weak D call TRBD1 (6 bases). With 4 bases removed from V and 0 bases from J, the gap between germline ends came to 12 bases. Germline CDR1 reads MDHEN; CDR2 reads SYDVKM. The CDR3 length is 15 residues. In DNA form, the CDR3 reads TGTGCCAGCAGTTCCGCCGGACAGATGAACACTGAAGCTTTCTTT. Translation: CASSSAGQMNTEAFF.

V usage is TRBV25-1 and J usage is TRBJ2-4; D is possibly TRBD1 (5 bases). This CDR3 comprises 16 residues. CDR1 MGHDK and CDR2 SYGVNS come from the germline V gene. V lost 1 base to trimming and J lost 1 base, with 11 bases between them. The CDR3 sequence: CASSELGDQAKNIQYF. CDR3 nucleotides: TGTGCCAGCAGTGAATTAGGGGATCAGGCCAAAAACATTCAGTACTTC.

The V and J genes are TRBV5-6 and TRBJ2-5; D not resolved. V was trimmed by 0 bases and J by 2 bases, leaving 5 bases between them. The germline V gene encodes CDR1 SGHDT and CDR2 YYEEEE. The CDR3 sequence is 13 residues long. CDR3 protein: CASSLAVQETQYF. In nucleotides, the CDR3 is TGTGCCAGCAGCTTGGCGGTTCAAGAGACCCAGTACTTC.

The CDR3: CASSLSDSGYGYTF. The CDR3 DNA follows: TGTGCCAGCAGCTTGTCGGATTCAGGCTATGGCTACACCTTC. The V gene is TRBV4-2, the J gene TRBJ1-2; D gene uncertain. This CDR3 is 14 amino acids long. Trimming removed 5 bases at V and 4 bases at J, with 14 bases between. Germline-derived CDR1 and CDR2 are LGHNA and YNFKEQ.

The chain uses TRBV7-3 and TRBJ2-1; 12 nucleotides match TRBD2. Trimming removed 5 bases from V and 3 bases from J; junction bases left unmatched: 2. The germline V gene encodes CDR1 SGHTA and CDR2 FQGTGA. This CDR3 spans 15 amino acids. The CDR3 protein is CASSRLAGDYNEQFF. CDR3 bases: TGTGCCAGCAGCCGACTAGCGGGGGACTACAATGAGCAGTTCTTC.

The J gene is TRBJ2-2, the V gene TRBV7-9, with TRBD1 matching over 11 bases. The trim removed 5 bases at V and 1 base at J, leaving 3 bases unmatched. The V gene's germline CDR1 is SEHNR and CDR2 FQNEAQ (reference sequence). CDR3 length equals 16 residues. The CDR3: CASSPDRGRNTGELFF. Here the CDR3 DNA reads TGTGCCAGCAGCCCGGACAGGGGGCGGAACACCGGGGAGCTGTTTTTT.

This chain links TRBV15 with TRBJ2-1; 9 bases line up with TRBD2. J gave up 3 bases and V 1 base, and 4 bases lay outside the gene matches. This CDR3 has 16 residues. Germline assignment: CDR1 LNHNV and CDR2 YYDKDF (reference sequence). The CDR3 loop reads CATSRGLAGIYNEQFF. CDR3 DNA sequence: TGTGCCACCAGCAGAGGCCTAGCGGGAATCTACAATGAGCAGTTCTTC.

For the CDR3, the DNA is TGTGCCAGCAGCCCAACGGGACAGGCAGGAGAGACCCAGTACTTC. Translating it yields CASSPTGQAGETQYF. V and J are TRBV7-9 and TRBJ2-5; 8 bases align to TRBD1. This CDR3 spans 15 amino acids. Germline assignment: CDR1 SEHNR and CDR2 FQNEAQ (reference sequence). The trim removed 5 bases at V and 4 bases at J, leaving 9 bases unmatched.

The chain links TRBV5-5 to TRBJ1-6, with D perhaps TRBD1 (5 bases). Trimming shortened V by 4 bases and J by 7 bases, and 30 bases separated the two germline ends. CDR3 length: 20 residues. CDR1 is SGHKS, CDR2 YYEKEE, per germline (reference sequence). The CDR3 spells CASSLRPGQARGGGNSPLHF. The CDR3 DNA reads as TGTGCCAGCAGCCTTCGGCCGGGGCAGGCCCGTGGGGGGGGAAATTCACCCCTCCACTTT.

This rearrangement joins TRBV25-1 to TRBJ2-3, with TRBD2 identical over 7 bases. The J segment lost 2 bases and the V segment lost 4 bases, leaving 3 bases of the junction unmatched. CDR1 is MGHDK and CDR2 is SYGVNS in the germline V gene. The CDR3 totals 14 residues. The CDR3 is CASSAAGDTDTQYF. The CDR3 DNA is TGTGCCAGCAGTGCCGCGGGAGACACAGATACGCAGTATTTT.

The V call is TRBV19, the J call TRBJ2-3, with 8 bases fitting TRBD2. The V gene end was trimmed by 10 bases and the J gene end by 3 bases; junction bases not matched to a gene: 18. The CDR3 contains 17 residues. Looked up from germline, CDR1 is LNHDA and CDR2 is SQIVND (reference sequence). The CDR3 spells CATKSDPFSGATDTQYF. CDR3 nucleotide sequence: TGTGCCACAAAGAGTGATCCCTTTAGCGGGGCAACAGATACGCAGTATTTT.